These 29 T cell receptor beta chains were sequenced from one sample in a study of regulatory T cells in long-lasting Graves disease. Arm-PCR with iRepertoire HTBI primers amplified the CDR3 regions for these TCR beta libraries. In TCRdb, the multiplex PCR reads were re-called with MiXCR into one record per CDR3 protein. The sample lists approximately 440,000 distinct CDR3 sequences, roughly a quarter occurring once. Described time point: persistent/refractory GD, antithyroid drugs over 5 years with positive TRAb. Extracted RNA from PBMCs served as the source of the TCR library. Source: peripheral blood mononuclear cells (PBMCs), taken when the disease was refractory, from a patient treated with antithyroid drugs. Receptor source: a female donor with Graves disease.

This clonotype was counted a few times. An end of the junction differs from the germline gene, which may be a read error. The chain has TRBV7-8 and TRBJ1-1; D not certain. This CDR3 has 12 residues. CDR1 is SGHVS, CDR2 FQNEAQ, per germline. The CDR3 bases are TGTGCCAGCAGCGTGGGATACACTGAAGCTCTCTTT. Protein: CASSVGYTEALF.

This clonotype was counted only a few times. The chain is built from TRBV7-2 and TRBJ1-5, with D possibly TRBD1 on 5 matching bases. Germline loops: CDR1 SGHTA, CDR2 FQGNSA. The CDR3 covers 15 residues. V lost 5 bases to trimming and J lost 11 bases, with 22 bases between them. CDR3 region: CASSHGDGLRAAQHF. As DNA, the CDR3 is TGTGCCAGCAGCCACGGGGACGGACTCCGAGCGGCCCAGCATTTT. Full variable domain (missing parts from reference TRBV7-2 and TRBJ1-5): GAGVSQSPSNKVTEKGKDVELRCDPISGHTALYWYRQSLGQGLEFLIYFQGNSAPDKSGLPSDRFSAERTGGSVSTLTIQRTQQEDSAVYLCASSHGDGLRAAQHFGDGTRLSIL.

J is TRBJ2-4 and V is TRBV18, with 10 bases identical to TRBD2. CDR3 size: 15 residues. Trimming removed 0 bases from V and 4 bases from J; junction bases left unmatched: 0. In germline, CDR1 is KGHSH, CDR2 LQKENI. The CDR3 spells CASSPPTSGKNIQYF. CDR3 DNA sequence: TGTGCCAGCTCACCACCGACTAGCGGGAAAAACATTCAGTACTTC.

There are many counts of this clonotype. The genes are TRBV29-1 and TRBJ2-7, with 8 bases identical to TRBD1. Germline CDR1 SQVTM, CDR2 ANQGSEA. The CDR3 is 14 residues long. V lost 6 bases, J lost 4 bases, and 11 bases stayed unmatched. The CDR3 spells CSVESRTGSYEQYF. The CDR3 nucleotides are TGCAGCGTCGAGAGCCGGACAGGGTCGTACGAGCAGTACTTC.

V gene TRBV24-1 combines with J gene TRBJ1-6; possibly TRBD1 for D (5 bases). V lost 3 bases and J lost 14, with 13 bases in between. CDR3 size: 13 residues. CDR1 is KGHDR and CDR2 is SFDVKD in the germline V gene. CDR3 sequence (DNA): TGTGCCACCAGTGATCCCGGAAGGGGCACCCTCCACTTT. Its translation is CATSDPGRGTLHF.

This clonotype was seen only a few times. The V call is TRBV7-9, the J call TRBJ2-7; D is perhaps TRBD2 (7 bases). CDR3 length: 14 residues. Germline CDR1 and CDR2: SEHNR and FQNEAQ (reference sequence). V was cut by 5 bases and J by 3 bases, with 14 bases left in between. CDR3 in amino acids: CASSALRGLYEQYF. The CDR3 coding sequence is TGTGCCAGCAGCGCCCTGCGGGGGCTCTACGAGCAGTACTTC. Combining the CDR3 with reference TRBV7-9 and TRBJ2-7 gives the whole variable domain DTGVSQNPRHKITKRGQNVTFRCDPISEHNRLYWYRQTLGQGPEFLTYFQNEAQLEKSRLLSDRFSAERPKGSFSTLEIQRTEQGDSAMYLCASSALRGLYEQYFGPGTRLTVT.

The chain joins TRBV5-1 to TRBJ1-6; weak D call: TRBD1 (5 bases). Germline V gives CDR1 SGHRS, CDR2 YFSETQ. Trimming removed 3 bases at V and 11 bases at J, with 18 bases between. The CDR3 has 15 amino acids. CDR3 DNA sequence: TGCGCCAGCAGCTGGACCGGGACCCCGGGCGCACCCCTCCACTTT. Translation: CASSWTGTPGAPLHF.

This clonotype was seen ten or more times. The V gene is TRBV12-3 or TRBV12-4, the J gene TRBJ1-4; the D is unclear. This CDR3 spans 14 amino acids. Trimming took off 5 bases at V and 8 bases at J, with 15 bases between the two ends. The CDR3 loop is CASSVLGGSEKLFF. The CDR3 region has the DNA TGTGCCAGCAGTGTCCTAGGCGGGTCGGAAAAACTGTTTTTT.

The rearrangement joins TRBV10-3 to TRBJ1-1; D uncertain. V was trimmed by 3 bases and J by 6 bases, leaving 14 bases between them. The CDR3 has 14 amino acids. The germline CDR1 and CDR2 sequences are ENHRY and SYGVKD. The CDR3 region has the DNA TGTGCCATCAGTGAACAGAGTTTTGTCGCTGAAGCTTTCTTT. The encoded protein is CAISEQSFVAEAFF.

This chain connects TRBV18 to TRBJ2-3, with D unresolved. V lost 3 bases and J lost 2, with 6 bases in between. There are 13 residues in the CDR3. Per the germline V gene, CDR1 is KGHSH and CDR2 is LQKENI. The DNA of the CDR3 is TGTGCCAGCTCACCTGTCGACACAGATACGCAGTATTTT. This translates into CASSPVDTDTQYF.

This clonotype has at least ten counts. This chain uses TRBV12-3 or TRBV12-4 with TRBJ1-3; 7 bases match TRBD1. This CDR3 region has 15 residues. V gave up 6 bases and J gave up 1 base; unmatched junction bases: 6. The CDR3 loop is CASRRQTGSGNTIYF. The CDR3 DNA is TGTGCCAGCAGGCGGCAGACAGGGTCTGGAAACACCATATATTTT.

This clonotype was seen at least ten times. The gene calls are TRBV11-2 and TRBJ2-7; D call uncertain. The CDR3 has 12 residues. Germline V lookup: CDR1 SGHAT, CDR2 FQNNGV. The V end lost 6 bases, the J end lost 0 bases, and 6 bases lay between the germline ends. CDR3 loop: CASSFSSYEQYF. The CDR3 DNA reads TGTGCCAGCAGTTTTAGCTCCTACGAGCAGTACTTC.

The chain combines TRBV7-3 with TRBJ2-2; TRBD2 agrees at 7 bases. The germline gives CDR1 SGHTA, CDR2 FQGTGA. J gave up 5 bases and V 2 bases, and 2 bases lay outside the gene matches. CDR3 length: 14 amino acids. The DNA for the CDR3 is TGTGCCAGCAGCTTATATAGCGGGACCGGGGAGCTGTTTTTT. Protein product: CASSLYSGTGELFF.

The rearrangement uses TRBV19 and TRBJ1-1; 7 bases are shared with TRBD1. Trimming cost V 9 bases and J 3 bases; bases outside gene matches: 7. The CDR3 covers 13 residues. CDR1 and CDR2 from the germline V gene are LNHDA and SQIVND (reference sequence). The CDR3 DNA is TGTGCCAGCTCAGACAGGGAAGACACTGAAGCTTTCTTT. Translation: CASSDREDTEAFF.

Here the CDR3 reads CASRGTSGTPSYEQYF. In DNA, the CDR3 is TGTGCCAGCAGGGGGACTAGCGGGACCCCGTCCTACGAGCAGTACTTC. The chain recombines TRBV2 with TRBJ2-7, with TRBD2 identical over 13 bases. J gave up 1 base and V 6 bases, and 6 bases lay outside the gene matches. This CDR3 is 16 amino acids long. CDR1 is SNHLY, CDR2 FYNNEI, per germline.

The gene calls are TRBV5-1 and TRBJ1-1, with 8 nucleotides matching TRBD1. Germline trimming cut 2 bases from V and 3 bases from J; bases unmatched to any gene: 6. The CDR3 is 15 amino acids. Germline V gene data show CDR1 as SGHRS and CDR2 as YFSETQ. The chain's CDR3 is CASSFRGQEDTEAFF. The DNA for the CDR3 is TGCGCCAGCAGCTTCAGGGGGCAAGAGGACACTGAAGCTTTCTTT.

This clonotype has a count of ten or more. The rearrangement uses TRBV2 and TRBJ1-1, with D uncertain. The V end lost 7 bases, the J end lost 6 bases, and 18 bases lay between the germline ends. The CDR3 extends over 14 amino acids. From germline, CDR1 is SNHLY and CDR2 FYNNEI. CDR3 sequence: CASNERRTSSEAFF. The CDR3 region has the DNA TGTGCCAGCAACGAGCGTCGAACAAGCTCTGAAGCTTTCTTT.

The V call is TRBV30, the J call TRBJ1-2, with D unresolved. The CDR3 extends over 11 amino acids. Trimming removed 2 bases from V and 1 base from J, with 2 bases in between. Germline V lookup: CDR1 GTSNPN, CDR2 SVGIG (reference sequence). CDR3 coding DNA: TGTGCCTGGAGTCTTAACTATGGCTACACCTTC. Amino acid sequence: CAWSLNYGYTF.

Remarks on this clonotype: With a much larger clone just one base away, this may be a read error. The chain joins TRBV11-3 to TRBJ2-7, with 9 nucleotides matching TRBD2. Germline V gene data show CDR1 as SGHNT and CDR2 as YENEEA. The V segment lost 4 bases and the J segment 2 bases; nucleotides outside the gene matches: 6. The CDR3 has 15 residues. CDR3 loop: CASSYAGGRAYEQYF. Here the CDR3 DNA reads TGTGCCAGCAGCTATGCTGGCGGGAGGGCCTACGAGCAGTACTTC.

Ten or more counts support this clonotype. A read error may produce the germline difference seen at one junction end. The chain employs TRBV10-3 and TRBJ2-5; 10 nucleotides line up with TRBD1. The length of the CDR3 is 13 residues. CDR1 and CDR2 from the germline V gene are ENHRY and SYGVKD. The CDR3 loop is CAASGTGVETQYF. CDR3 DNA: TGTGCCGCCTCCGGGACAGGGGTGGAGACCCAATACTTC.

There are many counts of this clonotype. V usage is TRBV28 and J usage is TRBJ2-7; 8 bases map to TRBD2. Trimming at V came to 4 bases and at J to 0 bases, leaving 8 bases not matched to a gene. Per the germline V gene, CDR1 is MDHEN and CDR2 is SYDVKM. The CDR3 totals 16 residues. As DNA, the CDR3 is TGTGCCAGCAGTTCATCATCAAGCGGGAGCTCCTACGAGCAGTACTTC. Translating it yields CASSSSSSGSSYEQYF.

The chain carries TRBV6-1 and TRBJ2-2, with a tentative D call TRBD1 (6 bases). In germline, CDR1 is MNHNS, CDR2 SASEGT. The CDR3 has 14 residues. The V and J ends lost 10 bases and 3 bases respectively, with 15 bases between them. CDR3 residues: CAKQGTLDTGELFF. In nucleotides, the CDR3 is TGTGCCAAACAGGGTACCCTCGACACCGGGGAGCTGTTTTTT.

The rearrangement uses TRBV5-1 and TRBJ2-5, with D tentatively TRBD1 (5 bases). From germline, CDR1 is SGHRS and CDR2 YFSETQ. Trimming removed 6 bases at V and 2 bases at J, with 11 bases between. CDR3 length: 13 residues. The CDR3 protein is CASTSAGQETQYF. DNA of the CDR3: TGCGCCAGCACCTCGGCAGGGCAAGAGACCCAGTACTTC.

This clonotype was picked up many times. This rearrangement joins TRBV7-2 to TRBJ2-5; weak D call: TRBD1 (6 bases). The CDR3 contains 15 residues. Looked up from germline, CDR1 is SGHTA and CDR2 is FQGNSA. V lost 3 bases and J 7 bases, leaving 18 bases between the germline ends. The CDR3 is CASSLTELQGRTQYF. The CDR3 DNA follows: TGTGCCAGCAGCTTGACGGAGTTACAGGGTAGGACCCAGTACTTC.

This clonotype was found many times. The genes are TRBV28 and TRBJ1-1; 8 nucleotides agree with TRBD1. CDR1 MDHEN and CDR2 SYDVKM come from the germline V gene. Unmatched junction bases numbered 3, after V lost 2 bases and J lost 1 base. This CDR3 is 15 amino acids long. The CDR3 spells CASSLRTGWNTEAFF. CDR3 in DNA: TGTGCCAGCAGTTTACGGACAGGGTGGAACACTGAAGCTTTCTTT.

This clonotype was seen a handful of times. This sequence joins TRBV11-1 and TRBJ2-7, with D perhaps given as TRBD1 or TRBD2 (6 bases each). V shed 5 bases and J shed 5 bases, with 31 bases lying between them. This CDR3 has 19 residues. CDR1 and CDR2 from the germline V gene are SGHAT and FQDESV (reference sequence). The CDR3 protein is CASSPRPGSRGTRSNEQYF. CDR3 DNA sequence: TGTGCCAGCAGCCCTAGGCCGGGAAGTCGCGGGACAAGGAGCAACGAGCAGTACTTC.

The chain couples TRBV5-1 to TRBJ1-5, with unresolved D. Germline loops: CDR1 SGHRS, CDR2 YFSETQ. V lost 0 bases, J lost 0 bases, and 10 bases lay in between. The length of the CDR3 is 16 residues. CDR3 sequence (DNA): TGCGCCAGCAGCTTGGGAGGAGATTATAGCAATCAGCCCCAGCATTTT. Translation: CASSLGGDYSNQPQHF. The full variable domain, rest sourced from reference TRBV5-1 and TRBJ1-5, is KAGVTQTPRYLIKTRGQQVTLSCSPISGHRSVSWYQQTPGQGLQFLFEYFSETQRNKGNFPGRFSGRQFSNSRSEMNVSTLELGDSALYLCASSLGGDYSNQPQHFGDGTRLSIL.

The V call is TRBV14, the J call TRBJ2-5; D is undetermined. The germline V gene has CDR1 SGHDN and CDR2 FVKESK. Trimming took off 3 bases at V and 1 base at J, with 12 bases between the two ends. The CDR3 is 15 amino acids. CDR3 nucleotide sequence: TGTGCCAGCAGCCACCGACTCGGACGCCAAGAGACCCAGTACTTC. Translation gives CASSHRLGRQETQYF.

This chain joins TRBV30 and TRBJ2-7, with D unresolved. CDR1 and CDR2 from the germline V gene are GTSNPN and SVGIG (reference sequence). The CDR3 has 21 residues. V shed 0 bases and J shed 2 bases, with 32 bases lying between them. CDR3: CAWSVRRTKNPLLLFPYEQYF. The CDR3 coding sequence is TGTGCCTGGAGTGTACGTCGGACCAAAAACCCCCTCTTATTATTCCCCTACGAGCAGTACTTC.